These 17 T cell receptor beta chains share one sample of origin, sequenced in a study of T-cell reconstitution after alpha-beta-depleted transplantation in children. During its preparation, the TCRbeta library received unique molecular identifiers. TCRdb redid the calling of the PCR reads with MiXCR, one entry per CDR3 protein. The sample lists 200,000 to 250,000 distinct CDR3 sequences; approximately 10% were seen once. The sample was PBMCs from the stem cell graft donor, taken from the stem cell graft. The receptor source for this set is a human donor who donated a stem cell graft to a child with acute lymphoblastic leukemia.

J is TRBJ1-2 and V is TRBV20-1, with D tentatively TRBD1 (6 bases). This CDR3 contains 17 residues. With 2 bases removed from V and 0 bases from J, the gap between germline ends came to 19 bases. CDR1 and CDR2 from the germline V gene are DFQATT and SNEGSKA (reference sequence). CDR3 sequence: CSARYRARMGANYGYTF. CDR3 nucleotides: TGCAGTGCTAGATACAGGGCGAGGATGGGAGCTAACTATGGCTACACCTTC.

This clonotype showed up just a few times. J is TRBJ2-5 and V is TRBV24-1; D gene uncertain. V was shortened by 3 bases and J by 8 bases, with 9 bases between the two germline ends. The CDR3 contains 12 residues. The germline gives CDR1 KGHDR, CDR2 SFDVKD. The CDR3 loop is CATSDRGNTQYF. CDR3 DNA sequence: TGTGCCACCAGTGATAGAGGAAATACCCAGTACTTC.

This clonotype appeared many times. The chain employs TRBV27 and TRBJ1-1; D unresolved. V was clipped by 6 bases and J by 3 bases, with 11 bases between them. Per germline, CDR1 MNHEY and CDR2 SMNVEV (reference sequence). The CDR3 is 13 amino acids. CDR3 in amino acids: CASRDGIYTEAFF. CDR3 DNA: TGTGCCAGCAGGGACGGGATTTACACTGAAGCTTTCTTT.

This clonotype has only a few counts. This chain joins TRBV27 and TRBJ2-7, with 8 bases identical to TRBD1. V was clipped by 4 bases and J by 5 bases; unmatched bases: 10. Germline V gene data show CDR1 as MNHEY and CDR2 as SMNVEV (reference sequence). The CDR3 is made up of 15 amino acids. CDR3 bases: TGTGCCAGCAGTTCAAGGACAGGGTCTGGGAACGAGCAGTACTTC. Amino acids: CASSSRTGSGNEQYF.

This clonotype was counted between two and nine times. The CDR3 spells CSAPRGRGTGELFF. The CDR3 nucleotides read TGCAGCGCCCCGCGGGGCAGGGGCACCGGGGAGCTGTTTTTT. The chain joins TRBV29-1 to TRBJ2-2; either TRBD1 or TRBD2 may fit D (6 bases each). Between the trimmed V and J ends, which lost 7 bases and 4 bases, there was a span of 16 bases. Germline lookup yields CDR1 SQVTM and CDR2 ANQGSEA. CDR3 length: 14 residues.

This clonotype showed up many times. V is TRBV5-1 and J is TRBJ2-1, with D perhaps TRBD1 (6 bases). Germline CDR1 SGHRS, CDR2 YFSETQ. CDR3 size: 17 residues. V lost 5 bases and J lost 7, with 25 bases in between. CDR3 in amino acids: CASRSQTGLSSINEQFF. The CDR3 DNA is TGCGCCAGCAGGTCTCAGACAGGTTTAAGTTCTATTAATGAGCAGTTCTTC.

At least ten counts were recorded for this clonotype. V gene TRBV5-6 combines with J gene TRBJ2-4, with D perhaps matching TRBD1 (6 bases). The germline gives CDR1 SGHDT, CDR2 YYEEEE. There are 15 residues in the CDR3. The V gene lost 1 base and the J gene lost 0 bases, with 8 bases spanning the gap. CDR3 coding DNA: TGTGCCAGCAGCTTGAAGGACAGAGCCAAAAACATTCAGTACTTC. This encodes CASSLKDRAKNIQYF.

This clonotype was detected a few times. J is TRBJ2-3 and V is TRBV5-1; 7 bases line up with TRBD2. The ends lost 9 bases at V and 2 bases at J; junction bases unmatched: 12. CDR3 length: 15 residues. Germline V gene sequence: CDR1 SGHRS, CDR2 YFSETQ. CDR3 amino acids: CANSLRDYDTDTQYF. The CDR3 nucleotides are TGCGCCAATTCACTCCGGGACTACGACACAGATACGCAGTATTTT.

J is TRBJ2-1 and V is TRBV11-1; 15 nucleotides line up with TRBD2. V lost 3 bases, J lost 0 bases, and 9 bases stayed unmatched. The V gene's germline CDR1 is SGHAT and CDR2 FQDESV (reference sequence). This CDR3 has 20 residues. CDR3 in amino acids: CASSFPEGTSGGSSYNEQFF. CDR3 coding DNA: TGTGCCAGCAGCTTCCCGGAGGGGACTAGCGGGGGGAGCTCCTACAATGAGCAGTTCTTC.

This chain joins TRBV30 and TRBJ1-3; no clear D. Germline V CDR1 and CDR2: GTSNPN, SVGIG (reference sequence). The CDR3 is 13 amino acids. With 1 base removed from V and 4 bases from J, the gap between germline ends came to 8 bases. CDR3 sequence (DNA): TGTGCCTGGAGTGCTAGCCACGGAAACACCATATATTTT. Translation gives CAWSASHGNTIYF.

This clonotype has a handful of counts. V and J are TRBV18 and TRBJ2-3; D is possibly TRBD2 (6 bases). There are 14 residues in the CDR3. V was trimmed by 0 bases and J by 8 bases, leaving 12 bases between them. Germline CDR1 is KGHSH and CDR2 is LQKENI. In DNA form, the CDR3 reads TGTGCCAGCTCACCACCGCTGGGGGGTGGTACGCAGTATTTT. Translated, it gives CASSPPLGGGTQYF.

The chain combines TRBV3-1 with TRBJ1-2; 9 bases map to TRBD1. J gave up 5 bases and V 3 bases, and 4 bases lay outside the gene matches. Looked up from germline, CDR1 is LGHDT and CDR2 is YNNKEL (reference sequence). The CDR3 consists of 14 residues. CDR3 sequence: CASSQGQGPYGYTF. CDR3 DNA sequence: TGTGCCAGCAGCCAGGGACAGGGTCCTTATGGCTACACCTTC.

In this sample, this clonotype turned up a few times. The V gene is TRBV6-5, the J gene TRBJ1-5, with D unresolved. The ends were cut back, 0 bases at V and 2 bases at J, with 11 bases in the middle. The CDR3 sequence is 16 residues long. CDR1 and CDR2 from the germline V gene are MNHEY and SVGAGI. In DNA, the CDR3 is TGTGCCAGCAGTTACTCCGCAGCAGGAGGCAATCAGCCCCAGCATTTT. Its protein is CASSYSAAGGNQPQHF.

The chain recombines TRBV4-2 with TRBJ2-1; D tentatively reads TRBD1 or TRBD2 (7 bases each). The CDR3 consists of 17 residues. The germline V and J ends were trimmed by 4 bases and 4 bases, with 20 bases remaining between them. In germline, CDR1 is LGHNA, CDR2 YNFKEQ. CDR3 sequence reads: CASSPGGGPGGYNEQFF. CDR3 sequence (DNA): TGTGCCAGCAGCCCGGGAGGCGGACCAGGGGGATACAATGAGCAGTTCTTC.

V and J are TRBV7-2 and TRBJ1-2; unclear D gene. This CDR3 spans 15 amino acids. The V gene lost 4 bases and the J gene lost 8 bases, with 20 bases spanning the gap. In germline, CDR1 is SGHTA, CDR2 FQGNSA. As DNA, the CDR3 is TGTGCCAGCAGCTCAAGAGCGTTACAGAACAAGGGCTACACCTTC. Translated, it gives CASSSRALQNKGYTF.

This clonotype was counted a few times. This chain connects TRBV20-1 to TRBJ1-1; the D is unclear. The CDR3 consists of 14 residues. Germline CDR1 and CDR2: DFQATT and SNEGSKA (reference sequence). The V end was cut by 6 bases, the J end by 5 bases, with 19 bases between. For the CDR3, the DNA is TGCAGTGCGAAAGAATCGTTCAGTGTAACTGAAGCTTTCTTT. Its translation: CSAKESFSVTEAFF.

J is TRBJ1-1 and V is TRBV12-3 or TRBV12-4, with TRBD1 matching over 8 bases. The J segment lost 10 bases and the V segment lost 5 bases, leaving 12 bases of the junction unmatched. The length of the CDR3 is 14 residues. The CDR3 coding sequence is TGTGCCAGCAGTGCGACAGGGGAATGGTGGGCAGCTTTCTTT. It encodes CASSATGEWWAAFF.